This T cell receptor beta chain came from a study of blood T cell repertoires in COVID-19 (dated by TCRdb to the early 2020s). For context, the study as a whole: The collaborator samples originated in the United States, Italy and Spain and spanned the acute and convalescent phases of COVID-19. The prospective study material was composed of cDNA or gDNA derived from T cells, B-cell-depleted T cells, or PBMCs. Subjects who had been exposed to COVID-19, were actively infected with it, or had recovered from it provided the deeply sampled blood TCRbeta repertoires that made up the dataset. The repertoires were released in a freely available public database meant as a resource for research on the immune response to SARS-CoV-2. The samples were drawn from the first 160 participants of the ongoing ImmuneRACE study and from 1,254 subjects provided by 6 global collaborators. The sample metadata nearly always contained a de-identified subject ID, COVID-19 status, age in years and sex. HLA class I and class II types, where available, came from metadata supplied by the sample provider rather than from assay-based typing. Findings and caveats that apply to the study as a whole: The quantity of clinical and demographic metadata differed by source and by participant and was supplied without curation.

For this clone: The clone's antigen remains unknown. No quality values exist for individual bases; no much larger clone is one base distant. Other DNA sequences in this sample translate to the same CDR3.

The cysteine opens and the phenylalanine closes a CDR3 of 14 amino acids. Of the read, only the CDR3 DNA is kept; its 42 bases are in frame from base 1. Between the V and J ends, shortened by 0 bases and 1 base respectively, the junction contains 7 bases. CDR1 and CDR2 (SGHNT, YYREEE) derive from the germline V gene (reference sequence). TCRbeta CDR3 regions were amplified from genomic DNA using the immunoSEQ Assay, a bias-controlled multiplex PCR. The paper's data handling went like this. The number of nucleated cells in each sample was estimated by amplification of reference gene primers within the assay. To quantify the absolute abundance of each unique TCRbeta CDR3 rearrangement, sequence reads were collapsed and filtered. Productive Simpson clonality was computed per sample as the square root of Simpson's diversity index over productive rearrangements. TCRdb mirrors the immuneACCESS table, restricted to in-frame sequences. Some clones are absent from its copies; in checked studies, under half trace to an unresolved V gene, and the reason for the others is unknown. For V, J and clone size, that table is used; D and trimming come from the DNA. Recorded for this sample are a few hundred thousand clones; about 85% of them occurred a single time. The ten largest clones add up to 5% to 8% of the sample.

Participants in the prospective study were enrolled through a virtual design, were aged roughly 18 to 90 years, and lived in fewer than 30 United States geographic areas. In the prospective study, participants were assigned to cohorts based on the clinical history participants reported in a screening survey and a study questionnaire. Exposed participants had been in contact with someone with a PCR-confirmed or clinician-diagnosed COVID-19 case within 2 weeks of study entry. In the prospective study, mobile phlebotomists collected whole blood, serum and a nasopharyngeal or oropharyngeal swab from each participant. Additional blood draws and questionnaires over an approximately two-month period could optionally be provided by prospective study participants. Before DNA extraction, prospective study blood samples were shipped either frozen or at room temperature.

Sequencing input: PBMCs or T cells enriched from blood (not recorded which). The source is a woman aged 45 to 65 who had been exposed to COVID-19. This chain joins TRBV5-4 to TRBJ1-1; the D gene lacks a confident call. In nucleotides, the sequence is TGTGCCAGCAGCTTGGCGCTAAGGAACACTGAAGCTTTCTTT. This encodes CASSLALRNTEAFF.